The 7 T cell receptor beta chains in this list originate from one sample, sequenced in a study of shared clonotypes between healthy human individuals. Measured with immunoSEQ multiplex PCR; TCRdb has only the in-frame clones, and not every one. The sample lists about 2 million clones, approximately 94% seen once, with more than 0.9% in the top ten. Positively selected for CCR7, the CD45RO-negative cells used as naive CD8 cells excluded terminally differentiated effector memory CD45RA+ cells. Sequencing was done on a sample of naive CD8+ T cells sorted from blood. The receptors here all came from a man between 18 and 29 years old in good health.

CDR3 residues: CASSIDHGGRSYEQYF. The CDR3 region has the DNA TGTGCCAGTAGTATAGATCATGGGGGGAGATCCTACGAGCAGTACTTC. This chain joins TRBV19 and TRBJ2-7; a possible D gene is TRBD2 (6 bases). The V end lost 0 bases, the J end lost 1 base, and 13 bases lay between the germline ends. The germline CDR1 and CDR2 sequences are LNHDA and SQIVND (reference sequence). The CDR3 length is 16 residues.

As concerns this clone: Additional DNA sequences in this sample encode the identical CDR3. J is TRBJ1-5 and V is TRBV6-5; D is ambiguous. V shed 2 bases and J shed 3 bases, with 5 bases lying between them. The CDR3 consists of 13 residues. Germline assignment: CDR1 MNHEY and CDR2 SVGAGI. CDR3 in DNA: TGTGCCAGCAGTTACGGTATCAATCAGCCCCAGCATTTT. Amino acids: CASSYGINQPQHF.

The chain combines TRBV28 with TRBJ2-7, with 8 bases matching TRBD1. The CDR3 runs 17 residues. The germline gives CDR1 MDHEN, CDR2 SYDVKM. V dropped 6 bases and J dropped 2; count of bases not matched to a gene: 15. The CDR3 sequence is CASRDREKAETPYEQYF. The CDR3 bases are TGTGCCAGCAGGGACAGGGAAAAGGCCGAAACCCCCTACGAGCAGTACTTC.

The chain links TRBV27 to TRBJ2-1; 9 nucleotides line up with TRBD1. CDR3 length equals 14 residues. CDR1 and CDR2 from the germline V gene are MNHEY and SMNVEV (reference sequence). The J segment lost 8 bases and the V segment lost 5 bases, leaving 7 bases of the junction unmatched. CDR3: CASSDRGTVYEQFF. The CDR3 DNA follows: TGTGCCAGCAGTGACAGGGGGACGGTCTATGAGCAGTTCTTC.

The genes are TRBV21-1 and TRBJ2-7; the D call of TRBD1 is as the table states it, not checked on the DNA. TRBV21-1 is a pseudogene. There are 15 residues in the CDR3. CDR3 region: CASSTYGDSSYEQYF. Here the CDR3 DNA reads TGTGCCAGCAGCACATATGGGGACAGCTCCTACGAGCAGTACTTC.

This rearrangement joins TRBV5-1 to TRBJ2-5, with 7 bases fitting TRBD2. The CDR3 sequence is 16 residues long. CDR1 and CDR2 from the germline V gene are SGHRS and YFSETQ. J lost 1 base, V lost 0 bases, and 6 bases had no gene match. CDR3 protein: CASSLGHLAAQETQYF. The CDR3 DNA reads TGCGCCAGCAGCTTGGGGCACCTAGCGGCCCAAGAGACCCAGTACTTC.

The chain couples TRBV6-5 to TRBJ2-7; D remains unclear. V gave up 8 bases and J gave up 7 bases, with 15 bases separating them. Germline V gene lookup returns CDR1 MNHEY and CDR2 SVGAGI. The CDR3 is 12 amino acids. The chain's CDR3 is CASDNALREQYF. The CDR3 bases are TGTGCCAGCGACAACGCGCTACGAGAGCAGTACTTC.